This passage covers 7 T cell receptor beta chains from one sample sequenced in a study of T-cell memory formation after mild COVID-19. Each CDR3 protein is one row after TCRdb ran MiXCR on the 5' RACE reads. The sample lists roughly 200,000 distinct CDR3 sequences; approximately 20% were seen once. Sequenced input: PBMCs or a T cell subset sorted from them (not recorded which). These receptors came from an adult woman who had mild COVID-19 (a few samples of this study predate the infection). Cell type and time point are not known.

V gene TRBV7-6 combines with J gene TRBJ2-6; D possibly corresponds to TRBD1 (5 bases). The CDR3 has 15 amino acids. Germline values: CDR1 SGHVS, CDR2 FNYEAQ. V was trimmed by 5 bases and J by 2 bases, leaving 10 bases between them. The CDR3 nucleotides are TGTGCCAGCAGCGAACAGGAAGCTGGGGCCAACGTCCTGACTTTC. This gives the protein CASSEQEAGANVLTF.

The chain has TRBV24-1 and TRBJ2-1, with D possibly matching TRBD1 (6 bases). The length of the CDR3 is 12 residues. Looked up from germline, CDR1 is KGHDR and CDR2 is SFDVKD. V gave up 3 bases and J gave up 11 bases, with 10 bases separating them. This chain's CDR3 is CATSDPRGKQFF. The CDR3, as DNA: TGTGCCACCAGTGATCCCAGGGGAAAGCAGTTCTTC.

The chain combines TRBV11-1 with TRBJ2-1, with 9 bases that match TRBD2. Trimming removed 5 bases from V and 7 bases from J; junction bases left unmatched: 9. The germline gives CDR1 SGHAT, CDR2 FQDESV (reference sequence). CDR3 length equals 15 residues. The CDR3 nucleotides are TGTGCCAGCAGCACCTGGGGTAGCGGGAGAAATGAGCAGTTCTTC. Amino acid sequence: CASSTWGSGRNEQFF. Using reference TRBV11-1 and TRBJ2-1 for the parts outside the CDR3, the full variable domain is EAEVAQSPRYKITEKSQAVAFWCDPISGHATLYWYRQILGQGPELLVQFQDESVVDDSQLPKDRFSAERLKGVDSTLKIQPAELGDSAMYLCASSTWGSGRNEQFFGPGTRLTVL.

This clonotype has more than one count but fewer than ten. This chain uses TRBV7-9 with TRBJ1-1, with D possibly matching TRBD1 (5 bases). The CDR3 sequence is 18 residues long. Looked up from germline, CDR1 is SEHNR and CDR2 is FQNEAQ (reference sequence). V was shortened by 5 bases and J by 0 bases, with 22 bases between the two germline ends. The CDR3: CASSPRAGQRVMNTEAFF. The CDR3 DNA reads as TGTGCCAGCAGCCCCCGAGCCGGACAAAGGGTGATGAACACTGAAGCTTTCTTT.

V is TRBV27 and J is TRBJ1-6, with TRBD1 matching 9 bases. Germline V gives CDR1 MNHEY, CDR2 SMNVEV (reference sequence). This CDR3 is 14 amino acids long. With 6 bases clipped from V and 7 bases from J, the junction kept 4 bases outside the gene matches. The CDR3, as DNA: TGTGCCAGCAGAGCGGACAGGGGAAATTCACCCCTCCACTTT. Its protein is CASRADRGNSPLHF.

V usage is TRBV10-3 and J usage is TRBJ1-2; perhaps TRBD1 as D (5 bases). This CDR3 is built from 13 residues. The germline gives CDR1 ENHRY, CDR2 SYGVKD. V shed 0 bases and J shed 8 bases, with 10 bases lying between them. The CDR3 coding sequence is TGTGCCATCAGTGAGTCGGGGCGTTTAGGCTACACCTTC. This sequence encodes CAISESGRLGYTF.

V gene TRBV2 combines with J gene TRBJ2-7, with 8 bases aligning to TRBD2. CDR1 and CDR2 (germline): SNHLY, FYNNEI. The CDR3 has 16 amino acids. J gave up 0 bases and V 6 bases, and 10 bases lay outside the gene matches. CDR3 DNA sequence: TGTGCCAGCAGCGAGCTTGGCGGGAGGAGCTCCTACGAGCAGTACTTC. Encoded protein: CASSELGGRSSYEQYF.